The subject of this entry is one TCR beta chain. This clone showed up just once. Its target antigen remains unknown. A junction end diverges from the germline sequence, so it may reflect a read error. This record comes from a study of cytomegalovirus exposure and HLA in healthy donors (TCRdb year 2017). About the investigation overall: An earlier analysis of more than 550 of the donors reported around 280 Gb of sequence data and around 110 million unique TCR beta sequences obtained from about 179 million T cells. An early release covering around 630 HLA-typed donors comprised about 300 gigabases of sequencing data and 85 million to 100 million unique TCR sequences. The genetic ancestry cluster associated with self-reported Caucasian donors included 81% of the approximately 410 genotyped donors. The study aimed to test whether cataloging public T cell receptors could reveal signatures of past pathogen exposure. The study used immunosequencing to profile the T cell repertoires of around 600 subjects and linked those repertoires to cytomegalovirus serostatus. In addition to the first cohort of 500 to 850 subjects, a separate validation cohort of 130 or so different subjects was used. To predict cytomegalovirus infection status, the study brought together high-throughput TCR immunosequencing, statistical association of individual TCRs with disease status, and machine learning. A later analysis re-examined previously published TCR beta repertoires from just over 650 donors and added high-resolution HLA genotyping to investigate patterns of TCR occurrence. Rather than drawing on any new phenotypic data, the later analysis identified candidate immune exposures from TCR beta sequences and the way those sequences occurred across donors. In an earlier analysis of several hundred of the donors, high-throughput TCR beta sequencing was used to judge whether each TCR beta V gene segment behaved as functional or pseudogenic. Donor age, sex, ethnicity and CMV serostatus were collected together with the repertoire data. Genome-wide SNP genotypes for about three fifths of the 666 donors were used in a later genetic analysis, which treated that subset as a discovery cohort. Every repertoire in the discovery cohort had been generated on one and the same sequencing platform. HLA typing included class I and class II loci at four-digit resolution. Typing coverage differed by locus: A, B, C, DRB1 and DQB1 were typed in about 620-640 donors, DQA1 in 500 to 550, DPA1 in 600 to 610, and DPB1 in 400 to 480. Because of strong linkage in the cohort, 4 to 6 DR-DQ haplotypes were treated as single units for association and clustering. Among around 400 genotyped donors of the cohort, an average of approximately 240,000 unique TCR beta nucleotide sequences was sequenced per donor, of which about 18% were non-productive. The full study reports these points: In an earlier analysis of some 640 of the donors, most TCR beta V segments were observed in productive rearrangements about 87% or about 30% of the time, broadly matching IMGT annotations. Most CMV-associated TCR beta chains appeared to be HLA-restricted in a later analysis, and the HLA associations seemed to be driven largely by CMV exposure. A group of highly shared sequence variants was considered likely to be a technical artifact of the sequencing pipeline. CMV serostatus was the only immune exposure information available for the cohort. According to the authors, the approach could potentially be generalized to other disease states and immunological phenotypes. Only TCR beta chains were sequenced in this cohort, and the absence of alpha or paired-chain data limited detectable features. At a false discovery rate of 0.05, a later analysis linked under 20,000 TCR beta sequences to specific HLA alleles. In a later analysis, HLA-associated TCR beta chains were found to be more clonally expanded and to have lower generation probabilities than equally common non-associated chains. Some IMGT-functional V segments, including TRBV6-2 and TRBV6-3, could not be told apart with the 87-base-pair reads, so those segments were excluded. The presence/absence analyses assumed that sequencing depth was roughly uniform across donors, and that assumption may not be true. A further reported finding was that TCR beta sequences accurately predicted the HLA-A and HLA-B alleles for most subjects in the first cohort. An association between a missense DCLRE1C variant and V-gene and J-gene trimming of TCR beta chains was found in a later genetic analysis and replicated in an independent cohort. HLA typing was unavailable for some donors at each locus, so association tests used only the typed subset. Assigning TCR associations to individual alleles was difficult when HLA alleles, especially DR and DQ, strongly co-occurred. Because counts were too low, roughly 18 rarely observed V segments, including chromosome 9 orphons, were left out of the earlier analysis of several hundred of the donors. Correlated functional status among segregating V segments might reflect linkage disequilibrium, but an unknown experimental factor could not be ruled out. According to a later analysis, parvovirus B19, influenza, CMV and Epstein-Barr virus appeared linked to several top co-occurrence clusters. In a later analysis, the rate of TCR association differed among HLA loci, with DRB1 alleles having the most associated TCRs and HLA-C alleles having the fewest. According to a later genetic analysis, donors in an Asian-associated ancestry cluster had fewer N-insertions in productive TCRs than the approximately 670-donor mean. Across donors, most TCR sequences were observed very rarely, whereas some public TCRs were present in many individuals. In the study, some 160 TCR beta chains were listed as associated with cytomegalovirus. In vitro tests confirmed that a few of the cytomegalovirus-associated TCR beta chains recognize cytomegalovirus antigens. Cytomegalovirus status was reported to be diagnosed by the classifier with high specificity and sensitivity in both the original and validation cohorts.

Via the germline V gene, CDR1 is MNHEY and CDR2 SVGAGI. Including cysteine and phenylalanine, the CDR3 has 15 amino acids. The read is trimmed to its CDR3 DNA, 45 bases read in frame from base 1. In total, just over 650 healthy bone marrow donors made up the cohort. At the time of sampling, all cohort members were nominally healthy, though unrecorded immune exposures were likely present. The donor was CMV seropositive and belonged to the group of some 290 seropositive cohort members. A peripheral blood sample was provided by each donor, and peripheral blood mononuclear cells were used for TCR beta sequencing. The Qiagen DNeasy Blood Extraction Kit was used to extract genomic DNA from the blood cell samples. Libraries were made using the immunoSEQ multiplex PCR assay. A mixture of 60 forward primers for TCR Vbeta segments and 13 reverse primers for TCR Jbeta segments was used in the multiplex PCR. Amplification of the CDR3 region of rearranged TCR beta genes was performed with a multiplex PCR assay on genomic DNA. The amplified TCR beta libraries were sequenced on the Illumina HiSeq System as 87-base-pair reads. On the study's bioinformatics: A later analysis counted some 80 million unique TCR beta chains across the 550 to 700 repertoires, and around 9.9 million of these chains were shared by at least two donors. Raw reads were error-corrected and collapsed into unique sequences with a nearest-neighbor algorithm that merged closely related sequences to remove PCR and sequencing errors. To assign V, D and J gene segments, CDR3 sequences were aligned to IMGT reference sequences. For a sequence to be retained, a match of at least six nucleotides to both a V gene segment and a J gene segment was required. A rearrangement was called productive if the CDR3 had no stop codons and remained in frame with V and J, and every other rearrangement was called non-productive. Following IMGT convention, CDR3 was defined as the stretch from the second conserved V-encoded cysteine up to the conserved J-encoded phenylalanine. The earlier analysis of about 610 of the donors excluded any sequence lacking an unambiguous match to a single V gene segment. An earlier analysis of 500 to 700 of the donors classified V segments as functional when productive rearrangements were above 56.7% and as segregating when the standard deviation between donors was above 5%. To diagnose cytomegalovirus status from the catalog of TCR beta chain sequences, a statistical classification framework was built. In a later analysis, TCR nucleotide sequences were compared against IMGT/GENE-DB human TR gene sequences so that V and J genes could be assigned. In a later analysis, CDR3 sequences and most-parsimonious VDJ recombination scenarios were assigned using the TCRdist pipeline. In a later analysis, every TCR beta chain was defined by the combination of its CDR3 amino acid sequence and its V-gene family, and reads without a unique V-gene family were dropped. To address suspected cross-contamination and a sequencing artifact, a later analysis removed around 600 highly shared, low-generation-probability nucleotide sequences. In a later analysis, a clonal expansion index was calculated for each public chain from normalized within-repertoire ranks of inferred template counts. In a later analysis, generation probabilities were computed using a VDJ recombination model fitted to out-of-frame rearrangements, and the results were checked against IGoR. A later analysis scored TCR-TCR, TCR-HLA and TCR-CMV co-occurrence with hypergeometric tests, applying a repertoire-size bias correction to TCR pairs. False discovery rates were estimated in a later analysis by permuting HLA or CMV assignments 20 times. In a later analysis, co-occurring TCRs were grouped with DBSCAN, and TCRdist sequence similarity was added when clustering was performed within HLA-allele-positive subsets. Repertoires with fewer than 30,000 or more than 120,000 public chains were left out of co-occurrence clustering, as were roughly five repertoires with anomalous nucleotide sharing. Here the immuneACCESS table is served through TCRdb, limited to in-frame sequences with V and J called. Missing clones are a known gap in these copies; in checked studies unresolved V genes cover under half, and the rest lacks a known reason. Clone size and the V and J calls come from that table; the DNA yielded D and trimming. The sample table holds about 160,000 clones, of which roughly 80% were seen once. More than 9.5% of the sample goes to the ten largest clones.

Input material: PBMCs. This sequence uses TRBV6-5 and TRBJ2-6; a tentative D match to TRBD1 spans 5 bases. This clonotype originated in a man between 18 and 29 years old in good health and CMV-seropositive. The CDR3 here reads CASSYRGSGANGLTF. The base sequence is TGTGCCAGCAGTTACAGGGGCTCTGGGGCCAACGGCCTGACTTTC.